A single sample is the source of the 31 T cell receptor beta chains below, sequenced in a study of control samples from healthy donors and cancer patients. Sequenced by immunoSEQ multiplex PCR; TCRdb stores in-frame clones only, minus some. The sample carries more than 15,000 clones, approximately 90% recorded once. Sequenced sample: PBMCs. These receptors were collected from a woman in her fifties or sixties with head and neck cancer.

The chain is built from TRBV7-2 and TRBJ1-2; possibly TRBD1 for D (6 bases). V was pared by 1 base and J by 8 bases, with 26 bases between. The CDR3 is 18 residues long. Per germline, CDR1 SGHTA and CDR2 FQGNSA. The CDR3 loop is CASSLEMAAISGEGGYTF. CDR3 bases: TGTGCCAGCAGCTTAGAGATGGCGGCCATTTCAGGGGAGGGCGGCTACACCTTC.

The chain uses TRBV27 and TRBJ1-1, with D possibly TRBD1 on 5 matching bases. V lost 1 base to trimming and J lost 5 bases, with 8 bases between them. This CDR3 comprises 13 residues. From germline, CDR1 is MNHEY and CDR2 SMNVEV (reference sequence). CDR3 protein: CASSLFEGTEAFF. CDR3 nucleotides: TGTGCCAGCAGTTTATTTGAGGGGACTGAAGCTTTCTTT.

This chain connects TRBV3-1 (or the pseudogene TRBV3-2) to TRBJ1-4; D remains ambiguous. There are 15 residues in the CDR3. Per germline, CDR1 LGHDT and CDR2 YNNKEL (reference sequence). V shed 3 bases and J shed 12 bases, with 20 bases lying between them. CDR3 residues: CASSQVTNQRAELFF. For the CDR3, the DNA is TGTGCCAGCAGCCAGGTGACAAACCAAAGGGCAGAACTGTTTTTT.

This clone was detected once. The chain carries TRBV10-3 and TRBJ1-6; possibly TRBD1 for D (5 bases). Trimming took off 0 bases at V and 10 bases at J, with 13 bases between the two ends. The CDR3 runs to 15 residues. Germline CDR1 ENHRY, CDR2 SYGVKD. In DNA form, the CDR3 reads TGTGCCATCAGTGAGTCGCAGGGCGGGTGGTCACCCCTCCACTTT. Protein sequence: CAISESQGGWSPLHF.

The rearrangement links TRBV5-1 to TRBJ2-2; D not resolved. The CDR3 is made up of 14 amino acids. V lost 0 bases to trimming and J lost 2 bases, with 5 bases between them. CDR1 SGHRS and CDR2 YFSETQ come from the germline V gene. The CDR3 sequence: CASSLEPNTGELFF. CDR3 nucleotide sequence: TGCGCCAGCAGCTTGGAGCCTAACACCGGGGAGCTGTTTTTT. The complete variable domain, with remaining parts taken from reference TRBV5-1 and TRBJ2-2, reads KAGVTQTPRYLIKTRGQQVTLSCSPISGHRSVSWYQQTPGQGLQFLFEYFSETQRNKGNFPGRFSGRQFSNSRSEMNVSTLELGDSALYLCASSLEPNTGELFFGEGSRLTVL.

There are a few counts of this clone. The rearrangement joins TRBV10-3 to TRBJ2-7, with D uncertain. The CDR3 is 13 residues long. From germline, CDR1 is ENHRY and CDR2 SYGVKD. V lost 3 bases, J lost 1 base, and 7 bases lay in between. CDR3 in DNA: TGTGCCATCAGTGAAACCCAGTCCTACGAGCAGTACTTC. Translated, it gives CAISETQSYEQYF.

The chain uses TRBV7-2 and TRBJ1-1, with 9 bases identical to TRBD1. The germline gives CDR1 SGHTA, CDR2 FQGNSA. CDR3 size: 15 residues. J gave up 1 base and V 6 bases, and 6 bases lay outside the gene matches. Here the CDR3 DNA reads TGTGCCAGCAGACGGACAGGGGAACCGAACACTGAAGCTTTCTTT. Amino acids: CASRRTGEPNTEAFF.

The rearrangement joins TRBV27 to TRBJ2-7, with 9 bases matching TRBD2. This CDR3 has 15 amino acids. From germline, CDR1 is MNHEY and CDR2 SMNVEV (reference sequence). Losses at the gene ends were 6 bases for V and 2 bases for J; bases not matched to a gene: 8. The CDR3, as DNA: TGTGCCAGCAGGAAAGTTAGCGGGGGCCCCTACGAGCAGTACTTC. It yields the protein CASRKVSGGPYEQYF.

The rearrangement joins TRBV7-2 to TRBJ2-7, with TRBD1 matching 9 bases. The CDR3 runs to 16 residues. Germline CDR1 is SGHTA and CDR2 is FQGNSA. V lost 6 bases, J lost 3 bases, and 12 bases stayed unmatched. CDR3 DNA: TGTGCCAGCAGTGAGGACAGGGGCCTCCTACACTACGAGCAGTACTTC. The encoded protein is CASSEDRGLLHYEQYF.

CDR3 region: CASREQDKVDQPQHF. The CDR3 DNA sequence: TGTGCCAGCAGGGAACAGGATAAGGTGGATCAGCCCCAGCATTTT. The gene calls are TRBV5-5 and TRBJ1-5; possibly TRBD1 for D (5 bases). Trimming shortened V by 5 bases and J by 5 bases, and 17 bases separated the two germline ends. Germline loops: CDR1 SGHKS, CDR2 YYEKEE (reference sequence). CDR3 size: 15 residues.

The DNA of the CDR3 is TGTGCCAGTAGCGGACAGGGACAGTACGAGCAGTACTTC. Translated: CASSGQGQYEQYF. This chain uses TRBV19 with TRBJ2-7; 8 bases map to TRBD1. The J segment lost 4 bases and the V segment lost 6 bases, leaving 5 bases of the junction unmatched. This CDR3 has 13 residues. Germline CDR1 is LNHDA and CDR2 is SQIVND (reference sequence).

V gene TRBV24-1 combines with J gene TRBJ2-1, with no clear D. This CDR3 contains 13 residues. Germline values: CDR1 KGHDR, CDR2 SFDVKD. Trimming took off 1 base at V and 8 bases at J, with 8 bases between the two ends. The CDR3 region has the DNA TGTGCCACCAGTGATTTAAGGGCCCATGAGCAGTTCTTC. Amino acids: CATSDLRAHEQFF.

This chain connects TRBV5-5 to TRBJ2-5, with a tentative D call TRBD1 (5 bases). The CDR3 is 16 residues long. Germline values: CDR1 SGHKS, CDR2 YYEKEE (reference sequence). Trimming shortened V by 4 bases and J by 1 base, and 17 bases separated the two germline ends. CDR3: CASSMSPQALQETQYF. For the CDR3, the DNA is TGTGCCAGCAGCATGAGCCCACAGGCGCTCCAAGAGACCCAGTACTTC.

This rearrangement joins TRBV11-2 to TRBJ2-2; 7 bases are shared with TRBD1. Losses at the gene ends were 7 bases for V and 1 base for J; bases not matched to a gene: 6. The germline CDR1 and CDR2 sequences are SGHAT and FQNNGV. The CDR3 runs 15 residues. The CDR3 is CASKRDSRNTGELFF. The CDR3 DNA follows: TGTGCCAGCAAGAGGGACAGCAGGAACACCGGGGAGCTGTTTTTT.

This clone was seen a single time. The CDR3 bases are TGTGCCAGCAGTGGGACCTACACTGAAGCTTTCTTT. It encodes CASSGTYTEAFF. This sequence joins TRBV25-1 and TRBJ1-1; no clear D. V shed 4 bases and J shed 3 bases, with 6 bases lying between them. CDR1 and CDR2 from the germline V gene are MGHDK and SYGVNS. This CDR3 comprises 12 residues.

In its sample, this clone was seen once. The chain combines TRBV28 with TRBJ2-5; TRBD1 is a possible D gene (6 bases). CDR1 MDHEN and CDR2 SYDVKM come from the germline V gene. The V gene lost 3 bases and the J gene lost 5 bases, with 16 bases spanning the gap. This CDR3 has 15 residues. The CDR3 sequence is CASSFSPLRGETQYF. CDR3 coding DNA: TGTGCCAGCAGTTTTTCTCCTCTTAGGGGGGAGACCCAGTACTTC. Combining the CDR3 with reference TRBV28 and TRBJ2-5 gives the whole variable domain DVKVTQSSRYLVKRTGEKVFLECVQDMDHENMFWYRQDPGLGLRLIYFSYDVKMKEKGDIPEGYSVSREKKERFSLILESASTNQTSMYLCASSFSPLRGETQYFGPGTRLLVL.

V and J are TRBV7-9 and TRBJ2-5; 7 bases align to TRBD2. Germline CDR1 SEHNR, CDR2 FQNEAQ (reference sequence). Unmatched junction bases numbered 11, after V lost 5 bases and J lost 5 bases. CDR3 length: 15 residues. Here the CDR3 reads CASSGGTISTETQYF. DNA for the CDR3: TGTGCCAGCAGCGGCGGGACTATATCCACGGAGACCCAGTACTTC.

V gene TRBV7-3 combines with J gene TRBJ2-2; D not resolved. With 3 bases removed from V and 0 bases from J, the gap between germline ends came to 11 bases. This CDR3 spans 16 amino acids. Germline lookup yields CDR1 SGHTA and CDR2 FQGTGA. The CDR3 is CASSLNGQANTGELFF. As DNA, the CDR3 is TGTGCCAGCAGCTTGAACGGGCAGGCGAACACCGGGGAGCTGTTTTTT.

The chain recombines TRBV7-6 with TRBJ2-7, with D possibly being TRBD1 (5 bases). CDR1 is SGHVS and CDR2 is FNYEAQ in the germline V gene. Deletions cut 5 bases from V and 4 bases from J, with 21 bases between. This CDR3 comprises 16 residues. DNA of the CDR3: TGTGCCAGCAGCCCCGGCCCCGACAGCCTTGGGTACGAGCAGTACTTC. Translation gives CASSPGPDSLGYEQYF.

The chain combines TRBV27 with TRBJ1-4; TRBD1 matches at 7 bases. V lost 2 bases, J lost 8 bases, and 11 bases stayed unmatched. The CDR3 sequence is 16 residues long. Germline-derived CDR1 and CDR2 are MNHEY and SMNVEV (reference sequence). The DNA of the CDR3 is TGTGCCAGCAGTTTAGAATCCAGGGGGATCCGGGAAAAACTGTTTTTT. Residues: CASSLESRGIREKLFF.

The chain employs TRBV19 and TRBJ2-7; no definite D call. V was shortened by 6 bases and J by 0 bases, with 12 bases between the two germline ends. CDR3 size: 14 residues. Per germline, CDR1 LNHDA and CDR2 SQIVND (reference sequence). The CDR3 is CASSQRRFSYEQYF. The CDR3 bases are TGTGCCAGTAGCCAACGACGATTCTCCTACGAGCAGTACTTC.

The chain is built from TRBV18 and TRBJ2-1; D is undetermined. Germline loops: CDR1 KGHSH, CDR2 LQKENI. The CDR3 has 16 residues. The V gene lost 2 bases and the J gene lost 0 bases, with 11 bases spanning the gap. The CDR3 sequence is CASSPKGPSSYNEQFF. The CDR3 bases are TGTGCCAGCTCACCAAAGGGCCCGAGCTCCTACAATGAGCAGTTCTTC. Complete variable domain (other parts from reference TRBV18 and TRBJ2-1): NAGVMQNPRHLVRRRGQEARLRCSPMKGHSHVYWYRQLPEEGLKFMVYLQKENIIDESGMPKERFSAEFPKEGPSILRIQQVVRGDSAAYFCASSPKGPSSYNEQFFGPGTRLTVL.

This rearrangement joins TRBV5-1 to TRBJ2-3; D may be TRBD1 (6 bases). The V and J ends lost 4 bases and 5 bases respectively, with 11 bases between them. Germline V gives CDR1 SGHRS, CDR2 YFSETQ. The CDR3 is made up of 13 amino acids. This CDR3 reads CASSDTGRDTQYF. In nucleotides, the CDR3 is TGCGCCAGCAGCGATACAGGGAGAGATACGCAGTATTTT. The whole variable domain, filled in from reference TRBV5-1 and TRBJ2-3, reads KAGVTQTPRYLIKTRGQQVTLSCSPISGHRSVSWYQQTPGQGLQFLFEYFSETQRNKGNFPGRFSGRQFSNSRSEMNVSTLELGDSALYLCASSDTGRDTQYFGPGTRLTVL.

This chain joins TRBV10-3 and TRBJ1-5; D is perhaps TRBD1 (6 bases). The germline V gene encodes CDR1 ENHRY and CDR2 SYGVKD. CDR3 length: 16 residues. Deletions cut 0 bases from V and 0 bases from J, with 9 bases between. CDR3 amino acids: CAISESDRNSNQPQHF. The CDR3 DNA reads as TGTGCCATCAGTGAGTCCGACAGGAATAGCAATCAGCCCCAGCATTTT.

This chain uses TRBV5-1 with TRBJ2-2; possible D gene TRBD2, 5 bases. The CDR3 runs to 16 residues. Germline V CDR1 and CDR2: SGHRS, YFSETQ. Trimming shortened V by 0 bases and J by 5 bases, and 14 bases separated the two germline ends. CDR3 nucleotides: TGCGCCAGCAGCTTGGATCCCGGGGTCAGGACCGGGGAGCTGTTTTTT. Amino acids: CASSLDPGVRTGELFF.

This chain joins TRBV10-3 and TRBJ1-6, with TRBD1 as a possible D gene (5 bases). The CDR3 is 15 amino acids. The V gene lost 5 bases and the J gene lost 6 bases, with 14 bases spanning the gap. The V gene's germline CDR1 is ENHRY and CDR2 SYGVKD. The CDR3 region has the DNA TGTGCCATCAGTACCACGGGGGGAATTAATTCACCCCTCCACTTT. Amino acid sequence: CAISTTGGINSPLHF.

This clone was seen more than once but under ten times. This chain joins TRBV29-1 and TRBJ2-5, with D possibly being TRBD2 (7 bases). CDR3 length equals 16 residues. Germline V gene sequence: CDR1 SQVTM, CDR2 ANQGSEA. V was trimmed by 0 bases and J by 4 bases, leaving 18 bases between them. The CDR3 coding sequence is TGCAGCGTTGAAGAAGGGGGAGGGAGGGGAGGAGAGACCCAGTACTTC. It codes for CSVEEGGGRGGETQYF.

The chain combines TRBV20-1 with TRBJ2-1, with TRBD2 matching over 8 bases. V trimming: 5 bases; J trimming: 9 bases; junction bases outside the gene matches: 3. CDR1 and CDR2 (germline): DFQATT, SNEGSKA (reference sequence). This CDR3 region has 11 residues. CDR3 amino acids: CSALSGTEQFF. The DNA for the CDR3 is TGCAGTGCTCTTAGCGGGACTGAGCAGTTCTTC.

The chain combines TRBV6-1 with TRBJ1-2; 7 bases match TRBD1. Germline loops: CDR1 MNHNS, CDR2 SASEGT. With 3 bases clipped from V and 4 bases from J, the junction kept 5 bases outside the gene matches. This CDR3 is 14 amino acids long. The DNA for the CDR3 is TGTGCCAGCAGTGATCAGGGACAGCTCTATGGCTACACCTTC. Encoded protein: CASSDQGQLYGYTF.

This rearrangement joins TRBV5-1 to TRBJ2-2; the match to TRBD1 covers 12 bases. CDR1 SGHRS and CDR2 YFSETQ come from the germline V gene. The J segment lost 0 bases and the V segment lost 1 base, leaving 4 bases of the junction unmatched. The CDR3 has 18 amino acids. CDR3 region: CASSLKGQGASNTGELFF. The CDR3, as DNA: TGCGCCAGCAGCTTGAAGGGACAGGGGGCGTCGAACACCGGGGAGCTGTTTTTT. Based on the CDR3 plus reference TRBV5-1 and TRBJ2-2, the full variable domain is KAGVTQTPRYLIKTRGQQVTLSCSPISGHRSVSWYQQTPGQGLQFLFEYFSETQRNKGNFPGRFSGRQFSNSRSEMNVSTLELGDSALYLCASSLKGQGASNTGELFFGEGSRLTVL.

This rearrangement joins TRBV7-9 to TRBJ2-2; D not resolved. This CDR3 comprises 17 residues. Trimming cost V 3 bases and J 0 bases, with 14 bases left between them. From germline, CDR1 is SEHNR and CDR2 FQNEAQ (reference sequence). The CDR3 here is CASSLGPSGSNTGELFF. CDR3 sequence (DNA): TGTGCCAGCAGCTTGGGCCCATCCGGATCGAACACCGGGGAGCTGTTTTTT.